This TCR beta chain is drawn from a study of T cells in Graves' hyperthyroidism and ophthalmopathy. Study-wide context: Peripheral blood sampling occurred at initial diagnosis, before any treatment. Points from the study as a whole: Model-based prediction identified ophthalmopathy a median about 6.8 months prior to its onset. In blood, most of the thyroid clonotypes expanded above 0.001 were also present.

On this clonotype itself: Its antigen is currently unknown.

Amplification of TCR beta CDR3 regions used RNA as the template. TCR CDR3 regions were first amplified by RT-PCR with HTBI primers. TCRdb re-analysed the multiplex PCR reads in MiXCR, keeping a single row per CDR3 protein. The data hold fewer than 850,000 distinct CDR3 sequences, with 17% observed a single time. The V gene end was trimmed by 0 bases and the J gene end by 7 bases; junction bases not matched to a gene: 8. The CDR3 length is 17 residues. Germline-derived CDR1 and CDR2 are MGHRA and YSYEKL. Pregnant or lactating patients were excluded, as were those with uncontrolled infection or other autoimmune disease.

Sample: blood. This TCR was sampled from a man aged 50-60 years with Graves' hyperthyroidism. This chain connects TRBV4-1 to TRBJ2-1, with 11 bases identical to TRBD2. The chain's CDR3 is CASSQDLAGGPRNEQFF. For the CDR3, the DNA is TGCGCCAGCAGCCAAGATTTAGCGGGAGGGCCGCGGAATGAGCAGTTCTTC.